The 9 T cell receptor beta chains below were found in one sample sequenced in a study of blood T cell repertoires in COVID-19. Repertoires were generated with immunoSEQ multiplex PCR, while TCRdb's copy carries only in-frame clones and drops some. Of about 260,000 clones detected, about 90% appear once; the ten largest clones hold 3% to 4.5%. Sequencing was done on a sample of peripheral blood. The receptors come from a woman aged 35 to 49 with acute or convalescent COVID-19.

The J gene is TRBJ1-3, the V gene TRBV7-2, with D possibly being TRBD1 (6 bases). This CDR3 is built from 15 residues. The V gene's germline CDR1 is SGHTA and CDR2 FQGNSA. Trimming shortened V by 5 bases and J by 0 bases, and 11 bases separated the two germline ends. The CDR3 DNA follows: TGTGCCAGCAGCCCTCGGACAGCCTCTGGAAACACCATATATTTT. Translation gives CASSPRTASGNTIYF. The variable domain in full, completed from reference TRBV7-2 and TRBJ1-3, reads GAGVSQSPSNKVTEKGKDVELRCDPISGHTALYWYRQSLGQGLEFLIYFQGNSAPDKSGLPSDRFSAERTGGSVSTLTIQRTQQEDSAVYLCASSPRTASGNTIYFGEGSWLTVV.

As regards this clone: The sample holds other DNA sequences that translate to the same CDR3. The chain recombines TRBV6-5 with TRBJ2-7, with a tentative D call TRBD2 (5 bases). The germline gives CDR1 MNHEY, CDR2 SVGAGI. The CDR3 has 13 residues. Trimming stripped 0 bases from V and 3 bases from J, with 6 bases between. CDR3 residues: CASSYSRGYEQYV. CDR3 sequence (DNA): TGTGCCAGCAGTTACTCTCGGGGCTACGAGCAGTACGTC.

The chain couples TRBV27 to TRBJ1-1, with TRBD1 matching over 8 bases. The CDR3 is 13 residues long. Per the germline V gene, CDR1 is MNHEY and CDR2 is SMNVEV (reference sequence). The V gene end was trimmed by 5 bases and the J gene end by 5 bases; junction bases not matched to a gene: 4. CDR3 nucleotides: TGTGCCAGCAGTCCGACAGGGGTGACTGAAGCTTTCTTT. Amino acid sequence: CASSPTGVTEAFF.

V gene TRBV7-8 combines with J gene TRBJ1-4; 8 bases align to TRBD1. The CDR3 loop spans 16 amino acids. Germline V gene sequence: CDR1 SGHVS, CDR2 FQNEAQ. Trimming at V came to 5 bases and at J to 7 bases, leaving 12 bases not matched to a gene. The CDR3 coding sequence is TGTGCCAGCAGCAGACGCCAGGGGGCGCGGGGTGAAAAACTGTTTTTT. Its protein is CASSRRQGARGEKLFF.

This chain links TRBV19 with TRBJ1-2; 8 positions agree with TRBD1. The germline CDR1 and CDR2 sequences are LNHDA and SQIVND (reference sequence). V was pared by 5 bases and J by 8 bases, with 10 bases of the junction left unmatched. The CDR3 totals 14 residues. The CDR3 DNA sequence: TGTGCCAGTAGTCCGATTAGGACAGGGAACGGCTACACCTTC. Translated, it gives CASSPIRTGNGYTF.

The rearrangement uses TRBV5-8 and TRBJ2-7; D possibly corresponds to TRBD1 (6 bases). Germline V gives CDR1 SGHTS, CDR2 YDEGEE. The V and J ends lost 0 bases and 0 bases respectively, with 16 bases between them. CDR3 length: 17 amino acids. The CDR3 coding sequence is TGTGCCAGCAGCTTGGAGTTCTTTCAGGGGACCTCCTACGAGCAGTACGTC. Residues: CASSLEFFQGTSYEQYV.

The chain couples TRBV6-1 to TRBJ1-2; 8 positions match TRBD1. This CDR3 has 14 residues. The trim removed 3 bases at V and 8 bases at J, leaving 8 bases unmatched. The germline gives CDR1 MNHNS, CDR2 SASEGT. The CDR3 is CASSEQGAGKGYTF. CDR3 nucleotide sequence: TGTGCCAGCAGTGAGCAGGGGGCTGGGAAGGGCTACACCTTC.

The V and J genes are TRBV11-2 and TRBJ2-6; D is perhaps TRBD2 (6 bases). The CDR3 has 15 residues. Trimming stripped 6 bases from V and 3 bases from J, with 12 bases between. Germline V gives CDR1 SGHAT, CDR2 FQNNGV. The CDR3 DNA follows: TGTGCCAGCAGTCCGCACGGGGGTGGGGCCAACGTCCTGACTTTC. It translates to CASSPHGGGANVLTF.

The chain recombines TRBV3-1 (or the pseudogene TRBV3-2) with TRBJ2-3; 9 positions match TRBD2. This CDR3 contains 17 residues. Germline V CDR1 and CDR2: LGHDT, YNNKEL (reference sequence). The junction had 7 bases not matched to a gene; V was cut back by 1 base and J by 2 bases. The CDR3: CASSQATGGGATDTQYF. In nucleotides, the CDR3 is TGTGCCAGCAGCCAAGCCACTGGCGGGGGGGCCACAGATACGCAGTATTTT.